This TCR beta chain was recovered during a study of T cell changes during pregnancy in multiple sclerosis. Repertoires were generated with immunoSEQ multiplex PCR, while TCRdb's copy carries only in-frame clones and drops some. The sample records fewer than 20,000 clones, approximately 87% being singletons. Trimming took 4 bases from V and 7 from J; bases not matched to a gene: 9. CDR3 size: 14 residues. Per germline, CDR1 SGHDT and CDR2 YYEEEE. Source: CD8+ T cells from peripheral blood mononuclear cells, taken after pregnancy. This receptor was obtained from a female donor with multiple sclerosis, enrolled in a pregnancy study. The gene calls are TRBV5-6 and TRBJ2-5; 8 bases fit TRBD2. The CDR3 nucleotides are TGTGCCAGCAGCCCGGGACTAGGGGTCGGGACCCAGTACTTC. Amino acids: CASSPGLGVGTQYF.